This T cell receptor (beta chain) was found in a study of blood T cell repertoires in COVID-19. Study as a whole: The origin of the acute and convalescent COVID-19 samples was the United States, Italy and Spain. PBMCs, B-cell-depleted T cells, or T cells provided the cDNA or gDNA that made up the material.

The authors' processing: It was from reference gene primer amplification that nucleated cell counts were estimated. The table came from immunoSEQ multiplex PCR; TCRdb's copy has only in-frame clones and leaves some out. For V, J and clone size, that table is used; D and trimming come from the DNA. The repertoire holds roughly 150,000 clones, with roughly four fifths as singletons. From germline, CDR1 is SGHTA and CDR2 FQGNSA. The CDR3 runs to 15 residues. V was cut by 2 bases and J by 1 base, with 8 bases left in between. The sample comprised peripheral blood. The receptor's source is an older man who had recovered from COVID-19. The rearrangement uses TRBV7-2 and TRBJ2-2; a weak D match, TRBD1 (5 bases). CDR3 residues: CASSLKGVNTGELFF. The CDR3 nucleotides are TGTGCCAGCAGCTTAAAAGGGGTGAACACCGGGGAGCTGTTTTTT.